This paragraph reports one T cell receptor beta chain. The data stem from a study of coeliac disease. Only in-frame clones appear in the TCRdb table, and some are missing; sequencing was by immunoSEQ multiplex PCR. The table shows 5,400 or so clones, with around 52% occurring only once. Source material: intraepithelial lymphocytes from the gut. The TCR sequence derives from a woman in her 30s with active celiac disease.

CDR3: CAWISTNRGYGYTF. The CDR3 DNA sequence: TGTGCCTGGATTTCTACTAACCGGGGCTATGGCTACACCTTC. The rearrangement joins TRBV30 to TRBJ1-2, with no clear D. The V end was cut by 4 bases, the J end by 4 bases, with 16 bases between. CDR1 is GTSNPN and CDR2 is SVGIG in the germline V gene (reference sequence). The CDR3 covers 14 residues.